This entry features one T cell receptor beta chain sequence. The sample is drawn from a study of blood T cell repertoires in COVID-19. Looking at the study overall: Samples taken during acute and convalescent COVID-19 were collected in the United States, Italy and Spain. Sources were T cells, B-cell-depleted T cells, or PBMCs; the material itself was cDNA or gDNA.

The assay was immunoSEQ multiplex PCR, and TCRdb's table has in-frame clones only and misses some. In the table there are 300,000 to 350,000 clones, approximately 87% of which are singletons. The length of the CDR3 is 14 residues. Germline values: CDR1 KGHSH, CDR2 LQKENI. Trimming stripped 3 bases from V and 4 bases from J, with 9 bases between. What was sequenced was peripheral blood. This receptor was obtained from a woman aged 45-59 years with COVID-19, enrolled during active disease. This chain connects TRBV18 to TRBJ1-4; D is ambiguous. Here the CDR3 reads CASSPAGFNEKLFF. The CDR3 nucleotides are TGTGCCAGCTCACCTGCGGGGTTTAATGAAAAACTGTTTTTT.